This T cell receptor beta chain was found in a study of CD8 T cells in ankylosing spondylitis (dated by TCRdb to between 2016 and 2019). In the study overall: The study set out to find disease-linked TCR variants by profiling T cell receptor beta repertoires in ankylosing spondylitis patients and healthy donors. The full study cohort was made up of about two dozen ankylosing spondylitis patients and 108 healthy donors. Peripheral blood samples were taken, and synovial fluid was additionally collected from ankylosing spondylitis patients.

From the cysteine through the phenylalanine, the CDR3 covers 14 amino acids. The retained sequence is limited to the CDR3, 42 bases, with the frame set at the first base. V is trimmed back by 6 bases and J by 6 bases, and the junction contains 10 bases that no gene match accounts for. The germline V gene (reference sequence) specifies DFQATT as CDR1 and SNEGSKA as CDR2. This clonotype was counted a few times. Its antigen is currently not known. No much larger clone exists at a distance of one base, and base qualities are not known. The paper as a whole reports these results and caveats: A TCR beta motif of eight highly homologous amino acid variants appeared characteristic of blood from ankylosing spondylitis patients. Some motif variants had previously been reported in the synovial fluid and blood of reactive arthritis patients, which suggests shared mechanisms of disease initiation. The disease-linked clones had a CD8+ phenotype and were found at relatively low frequencies in peripheral blood. The disease-linked clones were reported to be significantly enriched in matched synovial fluid samples from ankylosing spondylitis patients.

The listed sequencing device is Illumina HiSeq 2500. Quantitative 5'-RACE with molecular barcodes was the method used to prepare the TCR beta libraries. Per the authors' processing: A new computational method, built on a probabilistic model of VDJ rearrangement, was used to identify disease-linked TCR variants. TCRdb cleaned the public reads at Q25 with fastp, built clones with MiXCR and kept in-frame beta chains. Identical CDR3 proteins give one entry, which carries the most common genes and DNA. Here the V and J calls rest on TCRdb's processing, not on the authors' analysis. This sample comprises about 300,000 distinct CDR3 sequences, around 21% of them detected only once. Roughly 3.4% of the sample comes from the top ten.

This sequence originates from a female donor with ankylosing spondylitis or in good health (not recorded which). What was sequenced was blood, either unsorted or a sorted T cell fraction (not recorded which). The chain was built from TRBV20-1 and TRBJ2-1, with 8 junctional bases fitting TRBD2. The nucleotides read TGCAGTGCCCGAACTAGCGGAGGGGTCAATGAGCAGTTCTTC. The resulting protein is CSARTSGGVNEQFF.